Presented here are 4 T cell receptor beta chains from one specimen sequenced in a study of blood T cell repertoires in COVID-19. Produced via immunoSEQ multiplex PCR; TCRdb's table is partial and in-frame only. Seen here are about 190,000 clones, roughly 86% observed once, and the top ten hold roughly 4.6%. Sequenced: peripheral blood. The origin of the receptors is a woman between 65 and 79 years old with active or convalescent COVID-19.

This clone has only one observation. The V and J genes are TRBV28 and TRBJ1-2, with TRBD1 as a possible D gene (5 bases). This CDR3 region has 12 residues. Deletions cut 4 bases from V and 6 bases from J, with 9 bases between. Germline CDR1 MDHEN, CDR2 SYDVKM. This CDR3 is CASSSQGNGYTF. In DNA form, the CDR3 reads TGTGCCAGCAGTTCGCAGGGTAATGGCTACACCTTC.

V usage is TRBV14 and J usage is TRBJ2-3; tentatively, D is TRBD2 (5 bases). Trimming shortened V by 4 bases and J by 2 bases, and 13 bases separated the two germline ends. Germline V gene data show CDR1 as SGHDN and CDR2 as FVKESK. The CDR3 has 15 residues. This CDR3 is CASSLEALATDTQYF. CDR3 coding DNA: TGTGCCAGCAGCCTTGAGGCTCTAGCCACAGATACGCAGTATTTT.

This rearrangement joins TRBV5-1 to TRBJ2-7, with TRBD1 matching over 7 bases. After removal of 4 bases from V and 7 bases from J, the junction contained 8 bases not matched to a gene. Germline CDR1 reads SGHRS; CDR2 reads YFSETQ. The CDR3 spans 13 residues. Here the CDR3 DNA reads TGCGCCAGCAGCCACCCCGGGACAGTTGAGCAGTACTTC. It is translated as CASSHPGTVEQYF.

This clone appeared a few times. The chain has TRBV5-1 and TRBJ2-2; D unresolved. The germline V gene has CDR1 SGHRS and CDR2 YFSETQ. Between the trimmed V and J ends, which lost 0 bases and 7 bases, there was a span of 10 bases. The CDR3 has 14 amino acids. The CDR3 here is CASSLVGGGGELFF. CDR3 sequence (DNA): TGCGCCAGCAGCTTGGTTGGCGGTGGCGGGGAGCTGTTTTTT.